This T cell receptor beta chain was obtained from a study of blood T cell repertoires in COVID-19. The CDR3 spans 13 residues. Germline assignment: CDR1 MRHNA and CDR2 SNTAGT. V was pared by 2 bases and J by 8 bases, with 4 bases of the junction left unmatched. In this sample, this clone turned up a few times. Clones were read by immunoSEQ multiplex PCR, and TCRdb kept only the in-frame ones, dropping some. The sample carries approximately 230,000 clones, roughly 88% recorded once. The genes are TRBV6-4 and TRBJ1-1; 8 nucleotides match TRBD1. Input material: peripheral blood. The receptor comes from a man younger than 40 who had recovered from COVID-19. CDR3 residues: CASSDPGGGEAFF. As DNA, the CDR3 is TGTGCCAGCAGTGACCCAGGGGGCGGAGAAGCTTTCTTT.